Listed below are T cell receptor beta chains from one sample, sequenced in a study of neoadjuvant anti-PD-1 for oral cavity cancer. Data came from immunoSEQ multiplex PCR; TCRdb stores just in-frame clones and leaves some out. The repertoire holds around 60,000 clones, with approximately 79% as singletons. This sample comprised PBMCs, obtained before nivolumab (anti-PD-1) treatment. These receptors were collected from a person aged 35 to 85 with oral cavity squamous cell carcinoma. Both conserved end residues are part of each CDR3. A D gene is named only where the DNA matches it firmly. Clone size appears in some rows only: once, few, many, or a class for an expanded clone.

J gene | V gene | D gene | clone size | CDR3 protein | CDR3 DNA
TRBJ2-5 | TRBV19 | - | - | CASSNGKTVQETQYF | TGTGCCAGTAGTAACGGGAAGACGGTCCAAGAGACCCAGTACTTC
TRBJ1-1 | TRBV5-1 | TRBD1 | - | CASSYYRDRGWTEAFF | TGCGCCAGCAGCTATTACCGGGACAGGGGGTGGACTGAAGCTTTCTTT
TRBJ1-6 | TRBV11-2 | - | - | CASSLGRSLAYNSPLHF | TGTGCCAGCAGCTTAGGTCGCAGCCTAGCCTATAATTCACCCCTCCACTTT
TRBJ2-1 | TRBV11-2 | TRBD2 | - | CASSYKLAGGYNEQFF | TGTGCCAGCAGTTATAAACTAGCGGGAGGGTACAATGAGCAGTTCTTC
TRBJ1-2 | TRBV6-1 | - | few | CASSEVLENYGYTF | TGTGCCAGCAGTGAAGTTTTAGAGAACTATGGCTACACCTTC
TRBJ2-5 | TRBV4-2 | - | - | CASSQDRKETQYF | TGTGCCAGCAGCCAAGATAGGAAAGAGACCCAGTACTTC
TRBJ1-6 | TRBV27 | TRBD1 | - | CASSFATGGYNSPLHF | TGTGCCAGCAGTTTTGCGACAGGGGGCTATAATTCACCCCTCCACTTT
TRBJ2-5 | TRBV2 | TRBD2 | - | CASRRTDLAGIETQYF | TGTGCCAGCAGAAGGACAGACCTAGCGGGGATCGAGACCCAGTACTTC
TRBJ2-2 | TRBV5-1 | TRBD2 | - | CASSWTSGGYTGELFF | TGCGCCAGCAGCTGGACTAGCGGGGGTTACACCGGGGAGCTGTTTTTT
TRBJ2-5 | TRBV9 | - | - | CASSIDRKETQYF | TGTGCCAGCAGCATCGACAGGAAAGAGACCCAGTACTTC
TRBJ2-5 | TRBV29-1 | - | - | CSVEDTVETQYF | TGCAGCGTTGAAGATACGGTGGAGACCCAGTACTTC
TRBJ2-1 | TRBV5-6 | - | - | CASSWGETRRAYYNEQFF | TGTGCCAGCAGCTGGGGGGAGACTAGAAGGGCGTACTACAATGAGCAGTTCTTC
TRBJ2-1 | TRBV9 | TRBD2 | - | CASSVGTSQNEQFF | TGTGCCAGCAGCGTAGGGACTAGTCAGAATGAGCAGTTCTTC
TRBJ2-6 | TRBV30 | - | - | CAWRPGSGTSGANVLTF | TGTGCCTGGAGGCCTGGGTCAGGGACCTCTGGGGCCAACGTCCTGACTTTC
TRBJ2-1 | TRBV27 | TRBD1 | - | CASSFASGGSRNEQFF | TGTGCCAGCAGTTTTGCTTCAGGGGGCTCCAGAAATGAGCAGTTCTTC
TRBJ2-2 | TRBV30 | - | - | CAWSTRTPLFF | TGTGCCTGGAGCACCCGGACACCGCTGTTTTTT
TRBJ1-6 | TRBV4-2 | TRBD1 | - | CASSHLLQGASDSPLHF | TGTGCCAGCAGCCACCTTCTACAGGGGGCGTCGGATTCACCCCTCCACTTT
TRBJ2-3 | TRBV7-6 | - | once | CASSRQAPPSTDTQYF | TGTGCCAGCAGCCGACAGGCGCCGCCTAGCACAGATACGCAGTATTTT
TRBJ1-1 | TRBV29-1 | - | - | CSVAGGGSTEAFF | TGCAGCGTAGCCGGCGGGGGGTCCACTGAAGCTTTCTTT
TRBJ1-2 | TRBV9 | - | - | CASSVSRGFVYGYTF | TGTGCCAGCAGCGTATCAAGGGGGTTTGTCTATGGCTACACCTTC
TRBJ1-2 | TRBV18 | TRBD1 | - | CASSPSDRASGYTF | TGTGCCAGCTCACCTTCGGACAGGGCATCAGGCTACACCTTC
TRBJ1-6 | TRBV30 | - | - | CAWSVQANSPLHF | TGTGCCTGGAGTGTACAGGCGAATTCACCCCTCCACTTT
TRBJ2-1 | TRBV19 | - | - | CASSIFKEQFF | TGTGCCAGTAGTATTTTCAAGGAGCAGTTCTTC
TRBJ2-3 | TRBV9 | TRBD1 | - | CASSARDSLYSTDTQYF | TGTGCCAGCAGCGCCCGGGACAGCCTCTATAGCACAGATACGCAGTATTTT
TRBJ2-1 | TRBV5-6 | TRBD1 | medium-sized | CASSSRDRGYFNEQFF | TGTGCCAGCAGCTCCAGGGACAGAGGATACTTCAATGAGCAGTTCTTC
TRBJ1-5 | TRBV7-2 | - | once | CASSHHHGPQHF | TGTGCCAGCAGCCACCACCACGGGCCCCAGCATTTT
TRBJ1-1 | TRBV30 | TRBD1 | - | CAWRSGGTLNTEAFF | TGTGCCTGGAGGTCAGGGGGCACCTTGAACACTGAAGCTTTCTTT
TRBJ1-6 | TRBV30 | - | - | CAWTTKSGGGNSPLHF | TGTGCCTGGACCACCAAAAGTGGGGGCGGGAATTCACCCCTCCACTTT
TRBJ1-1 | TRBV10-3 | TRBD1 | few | CASRGTVEAFF | TGTGCCTCGAGGGGGACAGTAGAAGCTTTCTTT
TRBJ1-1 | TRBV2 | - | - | CASSSPGVPAEAFF | TGTGCCAGCAGCAGCCCAGGGGTGCCCGCTGAAGCTTTCTTT
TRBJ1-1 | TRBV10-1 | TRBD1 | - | CASSGDRGTEAFF | TGCGCCAGCAGTGGGGACAGGGGGACTGAAGCTTTCTTT
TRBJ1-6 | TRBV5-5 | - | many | CASSSDQRSYNSPLHF | TGTGCCAGCAGCTCGGACCAACGGTCCTATAATTCACCCCTCCACTTT
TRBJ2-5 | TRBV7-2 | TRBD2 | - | CASSLATSGGQETQYF | TGTGCCAGCAGCTTAGCGACTAGCGGGGGCCAAGAGACCCAGTACTTC
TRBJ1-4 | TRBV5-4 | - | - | CASSLQGFANEKLFF | TGTGCCAGCAGCTTACAGGGCTTTGCTAATGAAAAACTGTTTTTT
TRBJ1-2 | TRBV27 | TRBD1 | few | CASSSRQGVLRGYTF | TGTGCCAGCAGTTCCCGACAGGGAGTCCTTCGTGGCTACACCTTC
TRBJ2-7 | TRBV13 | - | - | CASSRSRGGYEQYF | TGTGCCAGCAGCCGTTCTAGGGGTGGGTACGAGCAGTACTTC
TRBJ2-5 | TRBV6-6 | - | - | CASSDTGAPGETQYF | TGTGCCAGCAGCGATACCGGAGCCCCGGGGGAGACCCAGTACTTC
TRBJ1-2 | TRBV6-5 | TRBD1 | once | CASSEGGAAYGYTF | TGTGCCAGCAGTGAAGGGGGCGCTGCCTATGGCTACACCTTC
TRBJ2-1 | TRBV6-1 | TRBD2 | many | CASSESGGGAQSNEQFF | TGTGCCAGCAGTGAATCGGGCGGGGGGGCCCAATCCAATGAGCAGTTCTTC
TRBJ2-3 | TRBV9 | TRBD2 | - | CASSSRALGGGGTDTQYF | TGTGCCAGCAGCTCGCGGGCCCTTGGCGGGGGAGGGACAGATACGCAGTATTTT
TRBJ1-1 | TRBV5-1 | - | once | CASSLNQEVNTEAFF | TGCGCCAGCAGCTTGAATCAGGAAGTGAATACTGAAGCTTTCTTT
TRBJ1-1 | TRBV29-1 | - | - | CSVEGLSGLNTEAFF | TGCAGCGTTGAAGGTCTGTCGGGTCTAAACACTGAAGCTTTCTTT
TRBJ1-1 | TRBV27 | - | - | CASSRMGVPEAFF | TGTGCCAGCAGCAGAATGGGCGTCCCTGAAGCTTTCTTT
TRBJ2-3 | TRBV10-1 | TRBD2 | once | CASSGGASGGNTQYF | TGCGCCAGCAGCGGCGGGGCTAGCGGAGGGAATACGCAGTATTTT
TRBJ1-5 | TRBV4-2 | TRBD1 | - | CASSQTDRDSNQPQHF | TGTGCCAGCAGCCAAACCGACAGGGATAGCAATCAGCCCCAGCATTTT
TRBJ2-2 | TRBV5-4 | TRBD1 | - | CASSRPTGQGTGELFF | TGTGCCAGCAGCAGACCTACTGGACAGGGCACCGGGGAGCTGTTTTTT
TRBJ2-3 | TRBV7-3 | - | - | CASSLRAATDTQYF | TGTGCCAGCAGCTTAAGGGCGGCCACAGATACGCAGTATTTT
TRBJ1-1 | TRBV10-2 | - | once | CASSESSGSTEAFF | TGCGCCAGCAGTGAGTCCTCAGGAAGCACTGAAGCTTTCTTT
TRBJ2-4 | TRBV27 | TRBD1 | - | CASSLDRGYIQYF | TGTGCCAGCAGTTTAGACAGGGGATACATTCAGTACTTC
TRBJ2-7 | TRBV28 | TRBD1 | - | CASSSQGAGAYEQYF | TGTGCCAGCAGCTCACAGGGGGCCGGCGCCTACGAGCAGTACTTC
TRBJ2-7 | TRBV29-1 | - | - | CSVGGAPPTYEQYF | TGCAGCGTTGGGGGGGCGCCCCCGACCTACGAGCAGTACTTC
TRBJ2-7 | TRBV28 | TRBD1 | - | CASSVDRVISEQYF | TGTGCCAGCAGTGTTGACAGGGTTATAAGCGAGCAGTACTTC
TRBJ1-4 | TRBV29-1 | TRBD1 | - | CSVEGDSNEKLFF | TGCAGCGTTGAAGGGGACAGTAATGAAAAACTGTTTTTT
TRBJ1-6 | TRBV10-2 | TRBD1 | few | CASSTGEKSPLHF | TGCGCCAGTTCGACAGGGGAGAAATCACCCCTCCACTTT
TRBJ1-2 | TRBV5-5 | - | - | CASSRAGANYGYTF | TGTGCCAGCAGCCGCGCCGGGGCGAACTATGGCTACACCTTC
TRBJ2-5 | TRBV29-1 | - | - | CSVGWRGGAARGQYF | TGCAGCGTGGGTTGGAGAGGGGGGGCGGCCAGAGGACAGTACTTC
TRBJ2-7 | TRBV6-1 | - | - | CASSESASLYPYEQYF | TGTGCCAGCAGTGAATCGGCTAGTCTCTACCCCTACGAGCAGTACTTC